The 22 T cell receptor beta chains reported below all come from one sample, sequenced in a study of CD8+ T cells in alopecia areata. In each case, RNA was isolated and then reverse transcribed into cDNA as the sequencing template. Here immunoSEQ multiplex PCR was the method, and the copy in TCRdb shows in-frame clones only, minus some. The repertoire consists of about 120,000 clones, with approximately 55% occurring once and the leading ten covering around 3.4%. Treatment: oral pan-JAK inhibitor, 5-10 mg twice daily. Here the sequenced sample was CD4+ T cells sorted from blood, taken at week 24, from a patient treated with tofacitinib. The receptors shown here come from a human donor with alopecia areata.

V is TRBV5-1 and J is TRBJ2-7, with D possibly being TRBD1 (6 bases). The germline CDR1 and CDR2 sequences are SGHRS and YFSETQ. The V gene lost 3 bases and the J gene lost 12 bases, with 31 bases spanning the gap. This CDR3 region has 17 residues. The CDR3 DNA is TGCGCCAGCAGCTCTATACCCATACCCGGACAGCCGCGCGGTGGGTACTTC. This codes for CASSSIPIPGQPRGGYF.

This clone was seen more than once but under ten times. The rearrangement uses TRBV30 and TRBJ1-1; D perhaps matches TRBD1 (5 bases). The CDR3 is 14 residues long. The V and J ends lost 4 bases and 10 bases respectively, with 22 bases between them. CDR1 is GTSNPN and CDR2 is SVGIG in the germline V gene (reference sequence). Written as DNA, the CDR3 is TGTGCCTGGACCCCCCGGGCAGGGCGGTTCGGAGCTTTCTTT. This sequence encodes CAWTPRAGRFGAFF.

The chain links TRBV7-8 to TRBJ1-2; TRBD1 matches 8 bases. The CDR3 contains 11 residues. The J segment lost 9 bases and the V segment lost 5 bases, leaving 2 bases of the junction unmatched. The V gene's germline CDR1 is SGHVS and CDR2 FQNEAQ. This chain's CDR3 is CASSDRGRYTF. DNA of the CDR3: TGTGCCAGCAGCGACAGGGGTCGCTACACCTTC.

The chain links TRBV11-2 to TRBJ1-1; D not certain. CDR1 is SGHAT, CDR2 FQNNGV, per germline. The CDR3 runs 14 residues. Deletions cut 5 bases from V and 3 bases from J, with 13 bases between. The CDR3, as DNA: TGTGCCAGCAGCCCCCGAAACCGGGACACTGAAGCTTTCTTT. Translated, it gives CASSPRNRDTEAFF.

The gene calls are TRBV7-2 and TRBJ2-7; D gene unclear. V was clipped by 1 base and J by 5 bases, with 6 bases between them. The germline CDR1 and CDR2 sequences are SGHTA and FQGNSA. The CDR3 runs 12 residues. CDR3 sequence (DNA): TGTGCCAGCAGCTTAGAGCCCCACGAGCAGTACTTC. It is translated as CASSLEPHEQYF. Full variable domain (rest looked up from reference TRBV7-2 and TRBJ2-7): GAGVSQSPSNKVTEKGKDVELRCDPISGHTALYWYRQSLGQGLEFLIYFQGNSAPDKSGLPSDRFSAERTGGSVSTLTIQRTQQEDSAVYLCASSLEPHEQYFGPGTRLTVT.

The rearrangement links TRBV30 to TRBJ2-3; 7 bases are shared with TRBD2. Germline assignment: CDR1 GTSNPN and CDR2 SVGIG (reference sequence). The junction had 3 bases not matched to a gene; V was cut back by 3 bases and J by 0 bases. The CDR3 loop spans 14 amino acids. The CDR3 sequence: CAWRGLPSTDTQYF. In nucleotides, the CDR3 is TGTGCCTGGAGGGGACTACCTAGCACAGATACGCAGTATTTT.

The J gene is TRBJ1-2, the V gene TRBV7-2; TRBD1 matches 10 bases. With 3 bases clipped from V and 4 bases from J, the junction kept 5 bases outside the gene matches. This CDR3 has 15 residues. Per germline, CDR1 SGHTA and CDR2 FQGNSA. The CDR3 region has the DNA TGTGCCAGCAGCTTGGGACAGGGGATGAGCTATGGCTACACCTTC. Translation: CASSLGQGMSYGYTF.

The sample holds a few counts of this clone. The chain joins TRBV11-2 to TRBJ2-7; D uncertain. Germline V lookup: CDR1 SGHAT, CDR2 FQNNGV. Trimming removed 5 bases at V and 0 bases at J, with 11 bases between. The CDR3 has 14 amino acids. The CDR3, as DNA: TGTGCCAGCAGCCCCCAGACATACTCCTACGAGCAGTACTTC. This sequence encodes CASSPQTYSYEQYF. The whole variable domain, filled in from reference TRBV11-2 and TRBJ2-7, reads EAGVAQSPRYKIIEKRQSVAFWCNPISGHATLYWYQQILGQGPKLLIQFQNNGVVDDSQLPKDRFSAERLKGVDSTLKIQPAKLEDSAVYLCASSPQTYSYEQYFGPGTRLTVT.

The J gene is TRBJ1-2, the V gene TRBV10-3; D uncertain. The germline CDR1 and CDR2 sequences are ENHRY and SYGVKD. This CDR3 comprises 12 residues. V lost 3 bases to trimming and J lost 7 bases, with 9 bases between them. DNA of the CDR3: TGTGCCATCAGTGACCCCTCGAGTGGCTACACCTTC. Protein: CAISDPSSGYTF.

This clone was counted between two and nine times. The rearrangement uses TRBV5-1 and TRBJ1-2; D not certain. CDR3 size: 14 residues. Germline V gene lookup returns CDR1 SGHRS and CDR2 YFSETQ. V lost 0 bases and J 0 bases, leaving 6 bases between the germline ends. In nucleotides, the CDR3 is TGCGCCAGCAGCTTGGAACCGGCTAACTATGGCTACACCTTC. This encodes CASSLEPANYGYTF.

J is TRBJ2-1 and V is TRBV11-2, with D possibly called TRBD1 or TRBD2 (6 bases each). Germline CDR1 is SGHAT and CDR2 is FQNNGV. There are 12 residues in the CDR3. Trimming stripped 6 bases from V and 8 bases from J, with 11 bases between. CDR3 loop: CASRRGAYEQFF. The DNA for the CDR3 is TGTGCCAGCAGGAGGGGGGCCTATGAGCAGTTCTTC.

The chain carries TRBV14 and TRBJ2-1; 7 positions match TRBD2. This CDR3 is built from 18 residues. The ends lost 0 bases at V and 0 bases at J; junction bases unmatched: 8. Looked up from germline, CDR1 is SGHDN and CDR2 is FVKESK. CDR3: CASSQEGLRGSSYNEQFF. CDR3 sequence (DNA): TGTGCCAGCAGCCAAGAGGGTCTTCGCGGGAGCTCCTACAATGAGCAGTTCTTC.

The chain employs TRBV7-2 and TRBJ2-5; 12 bases are shared with TRBD2. The ends lost 6 bases at V and 2 bases at J; junction bases unmatched: 7. The CDR3 has 16 residues. Germline V gene lookup returns CDR1 SGHTA and CDR2 FQGNSA. The CDR3 is CASSLTSGGFQETQYF. In nucleotides, the CDR3 is TGTGCCAGCAGTCTCACTAGCGGGGGGTTTCAAGAGACCCAGTACTTC.

The chain couples TRBV5-1 to TRBJ1-1; D possibly corresponds to TRBD1 (5 bases). The CDR3 length is 15 residues. The V end was cut by 4 bases, the J end by 7 bases, with 20 bases between. Per germline, CDR1 SGHRS and CDR2 YFSETQ. CDR3 in DNA: TGCGCCAGCAGCGCAACCCCTCTAACAGGTTTTGAAGCTTTCTTT. This codes for CASSATPLTGFEAFF.

This clone is a singleton in its sample. In DNA form, the CDR3 reads TGTGCCAGTAGTGGGACCGCGGAAGGGCAGCCCCAGCATTTT. Translation: CASSGTAEGQPQHF. The V gene is TRBV19, the J gene TRBJ1-5; the D gene is possibly TRBD1 (5 bases). V lost 5 bases to trimming and J lost 7 bases, with 15 bases between them. The V gene's germline CDR1 is LNHDA and CDR2 SQIVND (reference sequence). The CDR3 runs to 14 residues.

This clone was seen only a few times. This sequence joins TRBV2 and TRBJ1-1; D is unresolved. Germline V gene data show CDR1 as SNHLY and CDR2 as FYNNEI. V was clipped by 8 bases and J by 5 bases, with 12 bases between them. The CDR3 sequence is 12 residues long. The chain's CDR3 is CASRIGGTEAFF. The CDR3 nucleotides are TGTGCCAGCCGGATAGGAGGAACTGAAGCTTTCTTT.

The chain uses TRBV7-2 and TRBJ2-7; the D gene is possibly TRBD2 (5 bases). This CDR3 has 18 amino acids. Per the germline V gene, CDR1 is SGHTA and CDR2 is FQGNSA. Trimming removed 0 bases from V and 7 bases from J, with 25 bases in between. The CDR3 reads CASSLASAASIAPGEQYF. The CDR3 bases are TGTGCCAGCAGCTTAGCGTCGGCCGCTAGCATTGCTCCTGGGGAGCAGTACTTC.

The chain joins TRBV6-6 to TRBJ2-3, with a weak D call TRBD2 (6 bases). Germline lookup yields CDR1 MNHNY and CDR2 SVGAGI (reference sequence). The CDR3 loop spans 14 amino acids. V was clipped by 4 bases and J by 2 bases, with 10 bases between them. This CDR3 is CASSSGLLTDTQYF. The CDR3 DNA reads as TGTGCCAGCAGTTCGGGACTTCTCACAGATACGCAGTATTTT.

This clone occurred a few times. The junction differs from germline at one of its ends, possibly a read error. The chain uses TRBV29-1 and TRBJ2-6; D might be TRBD1 (6 bases). This CDR3 is built from 15 residues. Germline loops: CDR1 SQVTM, CDR2 ANQGSEA. The CDR3: CSVEGGGAGANVLTF. CDR3 nucleotide sequence: TGCAGCGTCGAAGGTGGGGGCGCTGGGGCCAACGTCCTGACTTTC. Drawing the rest from reference TRBV29-1 and TRBJ2-6, the complete variable domain is SAVISQKPSRDICQRGTSLTIQCQVDSQVTMMFWYRQQPGQSLTLIATANQGSEATYESGFVIDKFPISRPNLTFSTLTVSNMSPEDSSIYLCSVEGGGAGANVLTFGAGSRLTVL.

This clone came up once. This chain connects TRBV30 to TRBJ2-7, with 7 bases fitting TRBD1. V lost 1 base, J lost 0 bases, and 9 bases stayed unmatched. From germline, CDR1 is GTSNPN and CDR2 SVGIG (reference sequence). The CDR3 has 16 amino acids. The DNA for the CDR3 is TGTGCCTGGAGTGACGTCGGACAGGCTAACTCCTACGAGCAGTACTTC. This codes for CAWSDVGQANSYEQYF.

V gene TRBV5-6 combines with J gene TRBJ2-3; the D gene is possibly TRBD2 (6 bases). This CDR3 has 14 residues. Trimming shortened V by 4 bases and J by 4 bases, and 13 bases separated the two germline ends. Germline lookup yields CDR1 SGHDT and CDR2 YYEEEE. In nucleotides, the CDR3 is TGTGCCAGCAGCCCACGACTAGAGGCAGATACGCAGTATTTT. Its translation: CASSPRLEADTQYF.

This clone was seen at least ten times. The junction departs from germline at one end; a sequencing error may be responsible. The chain is built from TRBV7-7 and TRBJ2-3, with TRBD2 identical over 9 bases. This CDR3 spans 15 amino acids. Germline V lookup: CDR1 SSHAT, CDR2 FNYEAQ (reference sequence). The CDR3 loop reads CASSPQLAGPDTQYF. CDR3 nucleotide sequence: TGTGCTAGCAGCCCACAGCTAGCGGGACCAGATACGCAGTATTTT.